A single sample gave rise to the 20 T cell receptor beta chains below, sequenced in a study of cytotoxic CD8 clonotypes in ibrutinib-treated CLL. Method: immunoSEQ multiplex PCR; TCRdb's copy keeps in-frame clones and lacks some. Found here are 200,000 or so clones, roughly 79% of them singletons; the top ten hold roughly an eighth. This sample comprised PBMCs, obtained after 12 months of ibrutinib treatment. The receptors here all came from a human donor with chronic lymphocytic leukemia.

V gene TRBV5-4 combines with J gene TRBJ2-1, with 9 bases fitting TRBD2. The germline V gene has CDR1 SGHNT and CDR2 YYREEE (reference sequence). The CDR3 sequence is 15 residues long. With 3 bases clipped from V and 4 bases from J, the junction kept 5 bases outside the gene matches. The CDR3 DNA reads TGTGCCAGCAGCTCGCCTAGCGGGGAATACAATGAGCAGTTCTTC. Translating gives CASSSPSGEYNEQFF. The full variable domain, in which reference TRBV5-4 and TRBJ2-1 provide the parts outside the CDR3, is ETGVTQSPTHLIKTRGQQVTLRCSSQSGHNTVSWYQQALGQGPQFIFQYYREEENGRGNFPPRFSGLQFPNYSSELNVNALELDDSALYLCASSSPSGEYNEQFFGPGTRLTVL.

The chain has TRBV5-1 and TRBJ2-7, with D possibly TRBD2 on 7 matching bases. The CDR3 is made up of 15 amino acids. Germline V gene data show CDR1 as SGHRS and CDR2 as YFSETQ. Trimming took off 5 bases at V and 1 base at J, with 16 bases between the two ends. CDR3 amino acids: CASSFQGRGSYEQYF. CDR3 in DNA: TGCGCCAGCAGTTTCCAGGGGCGGGGGTCCTACGAGCAGTACTTC.

This clone was detected only once. The V call is TRBV5-1, the J call TRBJ2-1; D is perhaps TRBD2 (5 bases). V was shortened by 4 bases and J by 0 bases, with 14 bases between the two germline ends. Germline V CDR1 and CDR2: SGHRS, YFSETQ. The CDR3 contains 16 residues. The CDR3 region is CASSPSGGLSYNEQFF. For the CDR3, the DNA is TGCGCCAGCAGCCCCAGTGGAGGTCTCTCCTACAATGAGCAGTTCTTC.

The chain combines TRBV6-6 with TRBJ2-3, with 7 bases lining up with TRBD2. This CDR3 has 14 amino acids. Losses at the gene ends were 1 base for V and 6 bases for J; bases not matched to a gene: 4. The germline V gene has CDR1 MNHNY and CDR2 SVGAGI (reference sequence). CDR3 in DNA: TGTGCCAGCAGTTACTTGGGGGGGAGGGATACGCAGTATTTT. Protein: CASSYLGGRDTQYF.

In DNA form, the CDR3 reads TGTGCCAGCAGCTTTGGGCAGGGGTACACCGGGGAGCTGTTTTTT. Amino acids: CASSFGQGYTGELFF. The chain has TRBV11-3 and TRBJ2-2; perhaps TRBD1 as D (6 bases). V was clipped by 3 bases and J by 3 bases, with 11 bases between them. Germline V gene data show CDR1 as SGHNT and CDR2 as YENEEA. This CDR3 comprises 15 residues.

The V and J genes are TRBV7-9 and TRBJ2-7; the D is unclear. The V and J ends lost 5 bases and 3 bases respectively, with 14 bases between them. The germline V gene has CDR1 SEHNR and CDR2 FQNEAQ (reference sequence). CDR3 length: 14 amino acids. The CDR3 DNA sequence: TGTGCCAGCAGCCCCCCCCGGGCGCTCTACGAGCAGTACTTC. Amino acids: CASSPPRALYEQYF.

This chain uses TRBV5-5 with TRBJ1-1; unclear D gene. Trimming removed 4 bases from V and 0 bases from J, with 10 bases in between. Germline V gene lookup returns CDR1 SGHKS and CDR2 YYEKEE (reference sequence). The CDR3 spans 14 residues. The CDR3: CASSLEPLNTEAFF. In DNA form, the CDR3 reads TGTGCCAGCAGCCTAGAGCCGTTGAACACTGAAGCTTTCTTT.

The rearrangement joins TRBV4-1 to TRBJ1-1; tentative D call: TRBD1 (5 bases). The V and J ends lost 1 base and 0 bases respectively, with 15 bases between them. CDR3 length: 17 amino acids. CDR1 MGHRA and CDR2 YSYEKL come from the germline V gene. The CDR3 sequence: CASSQVRTGGMNTEAFF. The CDR3 DNA sequence: TGCGCCAGCAGCCAAGTAAGAACAGGAGGTATGAACACTGAAGCTTTCTTT.

The chain carries TRBV9 and TRBJ1-3; D is undetermined. V shed 4 bases and J shed 3 bases, with 8 bases lying between them. The length of the CDR3 is 13 residues. Per the germline V gene, CDR1 is SGDLS and CDR2 is YYNGEE. The CDR3 nucleotides are TGTGCCAGCAGCCCGGCGAGTGGAAACACCATATATTTT. Protein sequence: CASSPASGNTIYF.

The rearrangement uses TRBV28 and TRBJ2-2; 9 positions agree with TRBD1. This CDR3 region has 17 residues. With V trimmed by 3 bases and J by 5 bases, 10 bases remained unmatched. Germline V gene sequence: CDR1 MDHEN, CDR2 SYDVKM. This chain's CDR3 is CASSFVPQGARTGELFF. CDR3 in DNA: TGTGCCAGCAGTTTCGTCCCACAGGGGGCGAGGACCGGGGAGCTGTTTTTT.

The gene calls are TRBV10-2 and TRBJ1-2; no clear D. The V gene lost 0 bases and the J gene lost 3 bases, with 8 bases spanning the gap. Germline-derived CDR1 and CDR2 are WSHSY and SAAADI. The CDR3 length is 14 residues. The CDR3 loop reads CASSESIRHYGYTF. The CDR3 coding sequence is TGCGCCAGCAGTGAGTCGATCAGACACTATGGCTACACCTTC.

This chain uses TRBV10-3 with TRBJ2-1; no clear D gene. Germline lookup yields CDR1 ENHRY and CDR2 SYGVKD. V lost 3 bases and J 5 bases, leaving 14 bases between the germline ends. CDR3 length equals 15 residues. CDR3 nucleotides: TGTGCCATCAGTGAAAGTTGGGTTAGAGACAATGAGCAGTTCTTC. Its translation is CAISESWVRDNEQFF.

With regard to this clone: The sample carries other DNA sequences with the same CDR3. The chain is built from TRBV10-1 and TRBJ1-1; D might be TRBD1 (5 bases). V gave up 6 bases and J gave up 0 bases, with 8 bases separating them. Germline loops: CDR1 WNHNN, CDR2 SYGVQD (reference sequence). This CDR3 has 13 amino acids. This CDR3 is CASSLTVNTEAFF. The CDR3 nucleotides are TGCGCCAGCAGCCTGACAGTGAACACTGAAGCTTTCTTT.

This clone was counted once. The chain carries TRBV21-1 and TRBJ2-2; TRBD1, as called in the table, went unchecked against the DNA. TRBV21-1 is listed as a pseudogene. This CDR3 is built from 17 residues. CDR3 residues: CASSPRVFNRLNGELFF. The CDR3 region has the DNA TGTGCCAGCAGCCCCCGGGTGTTCAACAGGTTGAACGGGGAGCTGTTTTTT.

This clone was found once. This chain connects TRBV4-1 to TRBJ1-6; D unclear. The germline V and J ends were trimmed by 4 bases and 0 bases, with 10 bases remaining between them. CDR1 and CDR2 (germline): MGHRA, YSYEKL. The CDR3 covers 16 residues. CDR3 in amino acids: CASSPLGSSYNSPLHF. The DNA of the CDR3 is TGCGCCAGCAGCCCCCTTGGGAGCTCCTATAATTCACCCCTCCACTTT.

V and J are TRBV11-2 and TRBJ1-2, with D unclear. CDR1 is SGHAT, CDR2 FQNNGV, per germline. The CDR3 sequence is 14 residues long. The V end lost 3 bases, the J end lost 4 bases, and 12 bases lay between the germline ends. CDR3 DNA sequence: TGTGCCAGCAGCTTGGAAGGTTCTCTCTATGGCTACACCTTC. Protein sequence: CASSLEGSLYGYTF.

This chain connects TRBV5-4 to TRBJ2-1, with TRBD1 as a possible D gene (6 bases). The CDR3 has 15 amino acids. From germline, CDR1 is SGHNT and CDR2 YYREEE (reference sequence). The V end lost 1 base, the J end lost 4 bases, and 12 bases lay between the germline ends. Here the CDR3 DNA reads TGTGCCAGCAGCTTGACAGGGAATAGGTACAATGAGCAGTTCTTC. Protein product: CASSLTGNRYNEQFF.

There are a few counts of this clone. The V and J genes are TRBV9 and TRBJ1-2; 9 nucleotides align to TRBD1. The V segment lost 2 bases and the J segment 8 bases; nucleotides outside the gene matches: 7. This CDR3 is 14 amino acids long. CDR1 is SGDLS and CDR2 is YYNGEE in the germline V gene. This chain's CDR3 is CASSVEGQGWGYTF. The DNA of the CDR3 is TGTGCCAGCAGCGTTGAGGGACAGGGCTGGGGCTACACCTTC.

The V call is TRBV9, the J call TRBJ2-4; 8 positions agree with TRBD1. This CDR3 comprises 15 residues. Germline assignment: CDR1 SGDLS and CDR2 YYNGEE. The ends lost 4 bases at V and 7 bases at J; junction bases unmatched: 10. CDR3 nucleotide sequence: TGTGCCAGCAGCCCATCCCAGGGGGCGGGGAACATTCAGTACTTC. It specifies CASSPSQGAGNIQYF.

The chain carries TRBV7-9 and TRBJ1-1; D gene uncertain. CDR1 is SEHNR and CDR2 is FQNEAQ in the germline V gene (reference sequence). V shed 7 bases and J shed 1 base, with 7 bases lying between them. The CDR3 totals 12 residues. The CDR3 loop is CASTLGNTEAFF. The CDR3, as DNA: TGTGCCAGCACCCTGGGGAACACTGAAGCTTTCTTT.